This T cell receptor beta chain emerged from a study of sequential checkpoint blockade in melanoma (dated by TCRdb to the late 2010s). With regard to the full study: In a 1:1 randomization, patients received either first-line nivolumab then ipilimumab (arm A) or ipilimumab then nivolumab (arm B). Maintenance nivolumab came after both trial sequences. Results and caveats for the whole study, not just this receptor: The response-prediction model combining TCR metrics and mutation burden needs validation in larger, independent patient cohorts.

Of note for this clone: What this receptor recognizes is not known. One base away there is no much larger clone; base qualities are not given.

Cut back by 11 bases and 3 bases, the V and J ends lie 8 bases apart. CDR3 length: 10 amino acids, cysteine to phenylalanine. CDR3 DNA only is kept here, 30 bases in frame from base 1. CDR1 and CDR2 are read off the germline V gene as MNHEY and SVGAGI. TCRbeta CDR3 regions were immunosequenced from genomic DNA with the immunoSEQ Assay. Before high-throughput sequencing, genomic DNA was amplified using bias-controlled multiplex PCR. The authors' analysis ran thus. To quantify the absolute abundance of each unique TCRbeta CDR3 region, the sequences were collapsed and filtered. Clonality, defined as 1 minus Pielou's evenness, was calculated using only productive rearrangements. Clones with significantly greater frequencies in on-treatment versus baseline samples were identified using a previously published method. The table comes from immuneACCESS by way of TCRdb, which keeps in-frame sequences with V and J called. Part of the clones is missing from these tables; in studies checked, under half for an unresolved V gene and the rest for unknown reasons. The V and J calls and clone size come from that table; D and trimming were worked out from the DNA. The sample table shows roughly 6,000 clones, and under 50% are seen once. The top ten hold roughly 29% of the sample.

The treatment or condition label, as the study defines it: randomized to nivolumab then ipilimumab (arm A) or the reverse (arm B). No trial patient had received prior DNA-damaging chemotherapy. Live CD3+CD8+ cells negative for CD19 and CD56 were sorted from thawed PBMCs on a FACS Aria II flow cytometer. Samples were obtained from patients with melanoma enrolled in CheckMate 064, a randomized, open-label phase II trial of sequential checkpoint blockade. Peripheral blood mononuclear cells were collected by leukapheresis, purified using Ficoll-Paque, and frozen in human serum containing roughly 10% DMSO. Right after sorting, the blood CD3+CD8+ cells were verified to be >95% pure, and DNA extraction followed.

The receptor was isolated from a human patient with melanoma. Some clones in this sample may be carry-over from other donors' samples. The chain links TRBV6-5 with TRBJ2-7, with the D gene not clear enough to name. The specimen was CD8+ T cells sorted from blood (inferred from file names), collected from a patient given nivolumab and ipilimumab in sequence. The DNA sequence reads TGTGCCCTTGGCAGCTACGAGCAGTACTTC. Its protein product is CALGSYEQYF.